This record concerns one T cell receptor beta chain sequence. Measured with immunoSEQ multiplex PCR; TCRdb has only the in-frame clones, and not every one. The sample shows under 35,000 clones, over 80% of them seen only once. This specimen comes from a study of PD-L1 blockade in urothelial cancer. Study-wide context: Investigators checked blood 3 weeks (second dose) and 6 weeks after treatment start. There were a median of approximately 140,000 T cells in blood samples.

Germline CDR1 and CDR2: MNHEY and SVGAGI. CDR3 length equals 13 residues. Germline trimming cut 6 bases from V and 1 base from J; bases unmatched to any gene: 3. The sequences come from PBMCs, collected around atezolizumab (anti-PD-L1) treatment. The TCR comes from a man between 45 and 60 years old with urothelial cancer. The V call is TRBV6-5, the J call TRBJ2-7, with 7 bases that match TRBD1. CDR3 DNA: TGTGCCAGCAGGCGACAGGGATCCTACGAGCAGTACTTC. This gives the protein CASRRQGSYEQYF.